The sequence of this TCR beta chain was determined in a study of blood T cells in healthy people across ages. General study points: Age showed a roughly linear inverse relationship with TCR beta diversity per million T cells. Unsorted PBMCs blocked a conclusive comparison of naive and antigen-experienced cells.

Of note for this clonotype: The antigen remains undetermined.

It was with a sample-barcoded 5' primer and a J-beta primer mix that a second PCR of roughly 6 to 12 cycles was run. TCRdb itself ran the 5' RACE reads through MiXCR, one entry per CDR3 protein. Of over a million distinct CDR3 sequences listed, roughly 59% are singletons. V was clipped by 6 bases and J by 1 base; unmatched bases: 3. The CDR3 contains 15 residues. Sequenced material: blood. This clonotype was sampled from a man aged 18 to 29 in good health. V is TRBV12-3 or TRBV12-4 and J is TRBJ2-3; the match to TRBD2 covers 11 bases. Here the CDR3 DNA reads TGTGCCAGCAGGGGACTAGCGGATTGCACAGATACGCAGTATTTT. It codes for CASRGLADCTDTQYF.